This TCR beta chain was recorded in a study of blood T cell repertoires in COVID-19. Study in general: COVID-19 samples collected from the United States, Italy and Spain covered acute and convalescent phases. Sample material is recorded as cDNA or gDNA derived from T cells, B-cell-depleted T cells, or PBMCs.

V lost 4 bases and J lost 7, with 13 bases in between. In germline, CDR1 is MDHEN, CDR2 SYDVKM. The CDR3 sequence is 14 residues long. In the original analysis: Amplification with reference gene primers provided the estimates of nucleated cell counts. Here immunoSEQ multiplex PCR was the method, and the copy in TCRdb shows in-frame clones only, minus some. The V and J calls and clone size come from that table; D and trimming were worked out from the DNA. Of some 490,000 clones listed, roughly 88% are singletons. The chain is built from TRBV28 and TRBJ2-2, with D perhaps matching TRBD2 (6 bases). Sequencing used peripheral blood. This sequence was found in a human donor in a cohort sampled during active COVID-19. The CDR3: CASSYGTRDGELFF. As DNA, the CDR3 is TGTGCCAGCAGTTACGGGACTCGTGACGGGGAGCTGTTTTTT.